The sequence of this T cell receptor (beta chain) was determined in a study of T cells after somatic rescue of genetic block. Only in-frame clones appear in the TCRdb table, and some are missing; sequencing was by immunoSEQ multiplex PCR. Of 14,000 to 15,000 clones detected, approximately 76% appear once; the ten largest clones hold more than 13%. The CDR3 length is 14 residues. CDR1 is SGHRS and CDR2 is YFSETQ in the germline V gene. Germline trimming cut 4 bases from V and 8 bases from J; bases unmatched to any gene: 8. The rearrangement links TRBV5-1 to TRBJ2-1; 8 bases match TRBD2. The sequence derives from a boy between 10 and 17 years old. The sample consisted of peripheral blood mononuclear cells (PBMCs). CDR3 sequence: CASSPRTGGDEQFF. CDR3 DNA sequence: TGCGCCAGCAGCCCGCGAACCGGGGGGGATGAGCAGTTCTTC.